The 8 T cell receptor beta chains below all came from one sample that was sequenced in a study of cytotoxic CD8 clonotypes in ibrutinib-treated CLL. The assay was immunoSEQ multiplex PCR, and TCRdb's table has in-frame clones only and misses some. The sample contains 250,000 to 350,000 clones, 60% to 80% of which appear only once. The sample consisted of PBMCs, taken at disease progression, from a patient treated with ibrutinib. These receptors were collected from a human donor with chronic lymphocytic leukemia.

The chain is built from TRBV5-5 and TRBJ1-4; 8 bases line up with TRBD1. This CDR3 spans 15 amino acids. With 1 base clipped from V and 7 bases from J, the junction kept 6 bases outside the gene matches. Germline V gene lookup returns CDR1 SGHKS and CDR2 YYEKEE (reference sequence). CDR3 protein: CASSLYTGQAEKLFF. The CDR3 coding sequence is TGTGCCAGCAGCTTGTATACGGGACAGGCTGAAAAACTGTTTTTT.

V and J are TRBV9 and TRBJ2-2; 9 nucleotides line up with TRBD2. The germline V gene has CDR1 SGDLS and CDR2 YYNGEE. The junction had 3 bases not matched to a gene; V was cut back by 0 bases and J by 3 bases. The CDR3 totals 16 residues. CDR3: CASSVASGGYTGELFF. CDR3 DNA sequence: TGTGCCAGCAGCGTAGCGAGCGGGGGGTACACCGGGGAGCTGTTTTTT.

V is TRBV5-4 and J is TRBJ2-1, with TRBD2 identical over 13 bases. The ends lost 4 bases at V and 7 bases at J; junction bases unmatched: 17. This CDR3 contains 19 residues. Germline CDR1 reads SGHNT; CDR2 reads YYREEE (reference sequence). In nucleotides, the CDR3 is TGTGCCAGCAGCCCGACCATGGCCCCCGGACTAGCGGGAGTGAATGAGCAGTTCTTC. Its translation is CASSPTMAPGLAGVNEQFF.

The CDR3 nucleotides read TGTGCCAGCAGCGTTCCGGCGTTAGCGGATAATGAGCAGTTCTTC. It specifies CASSVPALADNEQFF. The chain links TRBV9 to TRBJ2-1, with a tentative D call TRBD2 (6 bases). Germline V lookup: CDR1 SGDLS, CDR2 YYNGEE. Trimming stripped 2 bases from V and 7 bases from J, with 16 bases between. The CDR3 loop spans 15 amino acids.

This clone was recorded a few times. This rearrangement joins TRBV6-5 to TRBJ1-3, with a weak D call TRBD1 (6 bases). V shed 6 bases and J shed 6 bases, with 15 bases lying between them. CDR3 length equals 14 residues. The germline CDR1 and CDR2 sequences are MNHEY and SVGAGI. CDR3 amino acids: CASSRWYRENTIYF. The CDR3 DNA is TGTGCCAGCAGCCGGTGGTACAGGGAAAACACCATATATTTT.

V usage is TRBV5-6 and J usage is TRBJ2-5, with 9 bases that match TRBD1. This CDR3 has 14 residues. Germline trimming cut 0 bases from V and 6 bases from J; bases unmatched to any gene: 3. CDR1 and CDR2 from the germline V gene are SGHDT and YYEEEE. The chain's CDR3 is CASSLGQGVQTQYF. As DNA, the CDR3 is TGTGCCAGCAGCTTGGGACAGGGGGTACAGACCCAGTACTTC.

The rearrangement uses TRBV11-2 and TRBJ1-4; D is uncertain. The CDR3 extends over 15 amino acids. V gave up 2 bases and J gave up 10 bases, with 17 bases separating them. Germline V CDR1 and CDR2: SGHAT, FQNNGV. The CDR3 DNA sequence: TGTGCCAGCAGCTTAACGACTCGGCAGGCGGGAAAACTGTTTTTT. It encodes CASSLTTRQAGKLFF. The complete variable domain, with remaining parts taken from reference TRBV11-2 and TRBJ1-4, reads EAGVAQSPRYKIIEKRQSVAFWCNPISGHATLYWYQQILGQGPKLLIQFQNNGVVDDSQLPKDRFSAERLKGVDSTLKIQPAKLEDSAVYLCASSLTTRQAGKLFFGSGTQLSVL.

The chain couples TRBV2 to TRBJ2-3, with a possible D match to TRBD1 (5 bases). Per germline, CDR1 SNHLY and CDR2 FYNNEI. CDR3 length: 12 amino acids. Deletions cut 7 bases from V and 5 bases from J, with 10 bases between. CDR3 coding DNA: TGTGCCAGCACCCGCAGGGTAGATACGCAGTATTTT. Translated: CASTRRVDTQYF.